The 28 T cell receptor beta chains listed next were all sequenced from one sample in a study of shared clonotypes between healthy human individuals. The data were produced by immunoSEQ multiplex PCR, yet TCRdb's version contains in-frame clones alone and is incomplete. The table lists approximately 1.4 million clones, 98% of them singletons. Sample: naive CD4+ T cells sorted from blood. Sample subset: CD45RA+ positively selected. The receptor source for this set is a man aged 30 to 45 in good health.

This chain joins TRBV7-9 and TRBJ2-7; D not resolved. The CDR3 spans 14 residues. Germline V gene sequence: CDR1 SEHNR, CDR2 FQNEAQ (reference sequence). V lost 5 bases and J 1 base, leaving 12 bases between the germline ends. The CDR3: CASSHPGPSYEQYF. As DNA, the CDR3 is TGTGCCAGCAGCCACCCCGGACCATCCTACGAGCAGTACTTC.

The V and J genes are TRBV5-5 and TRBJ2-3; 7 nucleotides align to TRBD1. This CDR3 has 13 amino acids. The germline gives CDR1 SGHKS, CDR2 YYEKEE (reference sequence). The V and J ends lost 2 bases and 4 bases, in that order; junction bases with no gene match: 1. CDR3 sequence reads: CASSFQGADTQYF. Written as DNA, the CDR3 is TGTGCCAGCAGCTTCCAGGGGGCAGATACGCAGTATTTT. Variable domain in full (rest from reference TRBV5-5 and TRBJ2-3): DAGVTQSPTHLIKTRGQQVTLRCSPISGHKSVSWYQQVLGQGPQFIFQYYEKEERGRGNFPDRFSARQFPNYSSELNVNALLLGDSALYLCASSFQGADTQYFGPGTRLTVL.

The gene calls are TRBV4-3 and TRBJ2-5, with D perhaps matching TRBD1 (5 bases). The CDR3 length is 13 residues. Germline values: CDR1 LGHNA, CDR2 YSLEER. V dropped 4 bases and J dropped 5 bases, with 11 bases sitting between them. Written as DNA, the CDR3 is TGCGCCAGCAGCCCAGCAGGGTCGGAGACCCAGTACTTC. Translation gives CASSPAGSETQYF.

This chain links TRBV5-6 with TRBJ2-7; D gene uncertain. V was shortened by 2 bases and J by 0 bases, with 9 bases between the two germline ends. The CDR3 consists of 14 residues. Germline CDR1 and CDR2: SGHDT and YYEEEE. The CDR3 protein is CASSFPLSSYEQYF. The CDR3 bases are TGTGCCAGCAGCTTTCCTCTGAGCTCCTACGAGCAGTACTTC.

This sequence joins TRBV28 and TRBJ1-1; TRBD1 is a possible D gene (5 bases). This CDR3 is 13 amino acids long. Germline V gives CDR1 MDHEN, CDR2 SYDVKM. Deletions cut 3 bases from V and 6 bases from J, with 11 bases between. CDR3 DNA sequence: TGTGCCAGCAGTTTGGGGGTCTTCCCTGAAGCTTTCTTT. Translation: CASSLGVFPEAFF.

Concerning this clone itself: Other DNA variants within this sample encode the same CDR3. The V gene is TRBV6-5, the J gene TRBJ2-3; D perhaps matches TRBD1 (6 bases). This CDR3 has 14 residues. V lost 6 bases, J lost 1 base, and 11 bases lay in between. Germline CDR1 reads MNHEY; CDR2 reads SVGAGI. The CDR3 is CASSLQGRTDTQYF. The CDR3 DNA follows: TGTGCCAGCAGCCTACAGGGCCGCACAGATACGCAGTATTTT.

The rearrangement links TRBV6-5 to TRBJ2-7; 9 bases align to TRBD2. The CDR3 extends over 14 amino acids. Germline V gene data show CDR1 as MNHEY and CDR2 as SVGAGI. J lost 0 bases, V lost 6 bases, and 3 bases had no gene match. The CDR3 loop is CASRYSGSSYEQYF. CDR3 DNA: TGTGCCAGCAGGTATAGCGGGAGCTCCTACGAGCAGTACTTC.

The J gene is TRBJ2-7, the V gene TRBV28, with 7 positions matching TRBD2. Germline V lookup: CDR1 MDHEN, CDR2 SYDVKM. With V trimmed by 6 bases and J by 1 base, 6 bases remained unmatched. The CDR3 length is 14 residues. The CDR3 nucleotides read TGTGCCAGCAGGGGTAGCGGGCAATCCTACGAGCAGTACTTC. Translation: CASRGSGQSYEQYF. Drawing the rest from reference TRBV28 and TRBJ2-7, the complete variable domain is DVKVTQSSRYLVKRTGEKVFLECVQDMDHENMFWYRQDPGLGLRLIYFSYDVKMKEKGDIPEGYSVSREKKERFSLILESASTNQTSMYLCASRGSGQSYEQYFGPGTRLTVT.

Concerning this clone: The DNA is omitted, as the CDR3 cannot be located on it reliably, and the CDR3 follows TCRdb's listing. CDR3 sequence: CASSHFGPDTQYF. This chain connects TRBV11-2 to TRBJ2-3. The CDR3 totals 13 residues, both ends included. Per germline, CDR1 SGHAT and CDR2 FQNNGV.

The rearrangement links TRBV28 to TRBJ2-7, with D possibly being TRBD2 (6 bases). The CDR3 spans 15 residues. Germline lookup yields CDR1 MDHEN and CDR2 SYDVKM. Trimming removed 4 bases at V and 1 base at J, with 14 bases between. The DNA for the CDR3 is TGTGCCAGCAGTTCCCTACAGCGGGTATCCTACGAGCAGTACTTC. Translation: CASSSLQRVSYEQYF.

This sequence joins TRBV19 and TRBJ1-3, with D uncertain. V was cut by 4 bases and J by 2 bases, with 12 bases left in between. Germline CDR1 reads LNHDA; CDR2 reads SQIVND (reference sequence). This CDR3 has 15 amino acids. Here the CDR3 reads CASSTILGPGNTIYF. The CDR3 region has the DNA TGTGCCAGTAGTACCATTCTAGGGCCTGGAAACACCATATATTTT.

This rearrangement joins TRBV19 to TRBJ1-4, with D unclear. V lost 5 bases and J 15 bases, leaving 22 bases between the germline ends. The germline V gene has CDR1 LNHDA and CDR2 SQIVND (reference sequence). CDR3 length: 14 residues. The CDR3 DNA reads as TGTGCCAGTAGTGTCCAGGAGGGATTCCGCCCATTGTTTTTT. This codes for CASSVQEGFRPLFF.

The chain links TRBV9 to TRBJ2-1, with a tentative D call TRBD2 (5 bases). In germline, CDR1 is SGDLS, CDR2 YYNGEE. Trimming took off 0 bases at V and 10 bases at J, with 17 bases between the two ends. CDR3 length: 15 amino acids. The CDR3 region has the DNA TGTGCCAGCAGCGTAGCAGCTAGCCGAGGTGGCGAGCAGTTCTTC. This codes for CASSVAASRGGEQFF.

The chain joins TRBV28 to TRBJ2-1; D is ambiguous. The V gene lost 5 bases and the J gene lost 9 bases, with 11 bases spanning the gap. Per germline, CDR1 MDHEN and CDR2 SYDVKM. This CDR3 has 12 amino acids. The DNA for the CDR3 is TGTGCCAGCAGTAATGGGCCTTCTGAGCAGTTCTTC. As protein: CASSNGPSEQFF.

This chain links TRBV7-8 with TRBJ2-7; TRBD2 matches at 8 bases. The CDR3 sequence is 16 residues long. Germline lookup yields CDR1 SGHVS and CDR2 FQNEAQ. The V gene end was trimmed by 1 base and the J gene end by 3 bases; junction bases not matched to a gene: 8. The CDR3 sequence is CASSLDRAGVNYEQYF. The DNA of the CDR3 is TGTGCCAGCAGCTTAGATCGAGCGGGAGTAAACTACGAGCAGTACTTC. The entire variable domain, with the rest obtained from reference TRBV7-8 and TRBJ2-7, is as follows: GAGVSQSPRYKVAKRGQDVALRCDPISGHVSLFWYQQALGQGPEFLTYFQNEAQLDKSGLPSDRFFAERPEGSVSTLKIQRTQQEDSAVYLCASSLDRAGVNYEQYFGPGTRLTVT.

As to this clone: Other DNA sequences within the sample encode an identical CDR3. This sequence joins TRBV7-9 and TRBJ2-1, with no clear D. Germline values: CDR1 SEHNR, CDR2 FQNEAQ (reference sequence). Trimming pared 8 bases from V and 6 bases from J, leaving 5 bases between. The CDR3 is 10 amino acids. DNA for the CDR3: TGTGCCAGCCGTGGCAATGAGCAGTTCTTC. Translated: CASRGNEQFF.

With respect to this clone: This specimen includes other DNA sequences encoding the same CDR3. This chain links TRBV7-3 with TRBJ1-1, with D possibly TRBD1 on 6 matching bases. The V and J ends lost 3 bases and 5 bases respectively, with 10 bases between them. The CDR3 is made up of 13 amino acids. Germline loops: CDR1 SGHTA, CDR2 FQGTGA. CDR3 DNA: TGTGCCAGCAGCTTGTCAGGGGATACTGAAGCTTTCTTT. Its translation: CASSLSGDTEAFF.

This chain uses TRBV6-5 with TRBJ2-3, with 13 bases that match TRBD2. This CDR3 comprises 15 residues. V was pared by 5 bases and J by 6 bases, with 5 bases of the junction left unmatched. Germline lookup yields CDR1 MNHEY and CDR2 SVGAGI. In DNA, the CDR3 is TGTGCCAGCAGTGGACTAGCGGGAGTGGGTGATACGCAGTATTTT. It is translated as CASSGLAGVGDTQYF.

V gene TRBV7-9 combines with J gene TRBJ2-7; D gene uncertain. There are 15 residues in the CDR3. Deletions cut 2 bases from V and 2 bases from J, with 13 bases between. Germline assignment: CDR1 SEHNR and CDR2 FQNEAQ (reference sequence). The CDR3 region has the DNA TGTGCCAGCAGCTTAAGGACGGGTGAAACCTACGAGCAGTACTTC. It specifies CASSLRTGETYEQYF. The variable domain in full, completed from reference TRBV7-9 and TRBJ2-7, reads DTGVSQNPRHKITKRGQNVTFRCDPISEHNRLYWYRQTLGQGPEFLTYFQNEAQLEKSRLLSDRFSAERPKGSFSTLEIQRTEQGDSAMYLCASSLRTGETYEQYFGPGTRLTVT.

CDR3 DNA sequence: TGCGCCAGCAGCTTGTCCGGGACTAGCTGGGAGACCCAGTACTTC. It encodes CASSLSGTSWETQYF. The chain joins TRBV5-1 to TRBJ2-5; TRBD2 matches 9 bases. Germline assignment: CDR1 SGHRS and CDR2 YFSETQ. This CDR3 has 15 amino acids. V trimming: 1 base; J trimming: 5 bases; junction bases outside the gene matches: 6.

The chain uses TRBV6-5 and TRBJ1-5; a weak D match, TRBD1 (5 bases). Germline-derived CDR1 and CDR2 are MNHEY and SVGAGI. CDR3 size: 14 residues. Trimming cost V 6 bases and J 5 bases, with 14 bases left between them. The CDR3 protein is CASSASPGDQPQHF. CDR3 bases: TGTGCCAGCAGCGCCTCCCCGGGGGATCAGCCCCAGCATTTT.

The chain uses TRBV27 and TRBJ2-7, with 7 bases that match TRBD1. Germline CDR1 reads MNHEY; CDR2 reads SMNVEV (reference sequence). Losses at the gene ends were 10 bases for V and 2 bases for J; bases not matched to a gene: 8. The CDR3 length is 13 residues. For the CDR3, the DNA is TGTGCCACCAAGGACAGGATTGCCTACGAGCAGTACTTC. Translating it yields CATKDRIAYEQYF.

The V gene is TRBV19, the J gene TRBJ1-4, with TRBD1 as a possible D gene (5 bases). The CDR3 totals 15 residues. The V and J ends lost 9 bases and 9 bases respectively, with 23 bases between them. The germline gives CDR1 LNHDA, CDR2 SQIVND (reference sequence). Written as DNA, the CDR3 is TGTGCCAGCAGACCTCGGGGGGACGCCAGGCAAAAACTGTTTTTT. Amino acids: CASRPRGDARQKLFF.

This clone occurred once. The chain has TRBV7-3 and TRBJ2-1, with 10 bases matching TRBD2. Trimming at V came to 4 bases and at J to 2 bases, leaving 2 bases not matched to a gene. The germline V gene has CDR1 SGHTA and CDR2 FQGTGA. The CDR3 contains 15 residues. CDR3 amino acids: CASSSLAGAYNEQFF. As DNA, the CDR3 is TGTGCCAGCAGCTCCCTAGCGGGAGCCTACAATGAGCAGTTCTTC.

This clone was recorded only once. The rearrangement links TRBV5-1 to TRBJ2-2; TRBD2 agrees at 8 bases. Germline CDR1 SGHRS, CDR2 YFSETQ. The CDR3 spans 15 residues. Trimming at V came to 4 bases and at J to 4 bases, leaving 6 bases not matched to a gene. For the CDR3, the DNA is TGCGCCAGCAGCACCCGGGAGGGTCCCACCGGGGAGCTGTTTTTT. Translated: CASSTREGPTGELFF.

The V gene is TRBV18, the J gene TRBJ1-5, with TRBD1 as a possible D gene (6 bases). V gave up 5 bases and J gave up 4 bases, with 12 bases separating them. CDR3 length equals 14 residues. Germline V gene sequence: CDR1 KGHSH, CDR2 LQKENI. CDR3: CASSFFGQNQPQHF. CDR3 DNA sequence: TGTGCCAGCTCATTTTTTGGACAGAATCAGCCCCAGCATTTT.

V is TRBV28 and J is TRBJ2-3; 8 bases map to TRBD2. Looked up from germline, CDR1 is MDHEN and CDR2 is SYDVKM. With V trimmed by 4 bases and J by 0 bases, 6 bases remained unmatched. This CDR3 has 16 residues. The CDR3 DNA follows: TGTGCCAGCAGTTCGGGACTAGGACCAAGCACAGATACGCAGTATTTT. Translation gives CASSSGLGPSTDTQYF. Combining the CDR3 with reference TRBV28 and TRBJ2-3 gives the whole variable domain DVKVTQSSRYLVKRTGEKVFLECVQDMDHENMFWYRQDPGLGLRLIYFSYDVKMKEKGDIPEGYSVSREKKERFSLILESASTNQTSMYLCASSSGLGPSTDTQYFGPGTRLTVL.

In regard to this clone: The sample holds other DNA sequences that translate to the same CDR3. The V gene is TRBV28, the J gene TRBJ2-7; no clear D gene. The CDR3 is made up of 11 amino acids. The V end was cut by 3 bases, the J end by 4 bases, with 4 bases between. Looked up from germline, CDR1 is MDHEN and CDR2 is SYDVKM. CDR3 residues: CASSLAYEQYF. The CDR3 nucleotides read TGTGCCAGCAGTTTGGCGTACGAGCAGTACTTC.